This T cell receptor (beta chain) derives from a study of CD8+ T cells in alopecia areata. Across the whole study: Treatment ran 6 to 18 months, with 6 months of follow-up afterward. Notes on the study in general: Uncertain still, given a single nonresponder, is whether baseline CD8+ expansion links to response.

Specified treatment: oral pan-JAK inhibitor, 5-10 mg twice daily. This CDR3 is 12 amino acids long. The ends were cut back, 3 bases at V and 2 bases at J, with 7 bases in the middle. Germline V gene sequence: CDR1 SQVTM, CDR2 ANQGSEA. Sequencing relied on a cDNA template that was reverse transcribed from extracted RNA. TCRdb keeps only in-frame clones here, not all; method: immunoSEQ multiplex PCR. The sample holds about 180,000 clones, approximately 52% seen once. The table lists this clone with a few counts. What it binds is unknown. Different DNA sequences within this sample yield the same CDR3. This sequence joins TRBV29-1 and TRBJ2-5; D remains unclear. The sequencing here drew on CD4+ T cells sorted from blood, taken between weeks 55 and 65, from a patient treated with tofacitinib. The clonotype comes from a human donor with alopecia areata. The CDR3 sequence is CSVDRQQETQYF. CDR3 bases: TGCAGCGTTGATCGGCAGCAAGAGACCCAGTACTTC.